Below, 22 T cell receptor beta chains from the same sample are listed, as sequenced in a study of a mutant IDH1 vaccine in newly diagnosed glioma. The time point here: baseline, week 1 (first vaccination visit). Specified treatment: pre-vaccination baseline after standard-of-care therapy. Some clones are missing from TCRdb's copy, which holds only in-frame ones; the method was immunoSEQ multiplex PCR. The repertoire includes about 67,000 clones, around 88% of them detected once, and 4% to 5.5% sits in the top ten. The sample consisted of peripheral blood mononuclear cells (PBMCs), taken from a glioma patient treated with radiotherapy, temozolomide or both. These receptors came from a woman under 30 with glioma. Some clones in this sample may be carry-over from other donors' samples.

The chain has TRBV7-9 and TRBJ2-7, with a possible D match to TRBD1 (5 bases). Trimming shortened V by 5 bases and J by 1 base, and 9 bases separated the two germline ends. The germline V gene encodes CDR1 SEHNR and CDR2 FQNEAQ (reference sequence). This CDR3 has 13 amino acids. CDR3 sequence (DNA): TGTGCCAGCAGCGAACAGGCATCCTACGAGCAGTACTTC. The encoded protein is CASSEQASYEQYF.

The chain combines TRBV5-1 with TRBJ2-2; TRBD2 is a possible D gene (5 bases). The CDR3 is 15 residues long. The V end lost 2 bases, the J end lost 1 base, and 9 bases lay between the germline ends. The V gene's germline CDR1 is SGHRS and CDR2 YFSETQ. CDR3 bases: TGCGCCAGCAGCTTAGCGGAGTTGAACACCGGGGAGCTGTTTTTT. Protein product: CASSLAELNTGELFF.

The chain combines TRBV2 with TRBJ2-5; a possible D gene is TRBD1 (5 bases). Per germline, CDR1 SNHLY and CDR2 FYNNEI. This CDR3 is 15 amino acids long. Trimming left V 2 bases short and J 5 bases short, with 15 bases between. CDR3 protein: CASSEWVGPKETQYF. CDR3 DNA: TGTGCCAGCAGTGAATGGGTGGGGCCCAAGGAGACCCAGTACTTC.

The chain employs TRBV10-1 and TRBJ1-1; 8 nucleotides match TRBD1. Germline V lookup: CDR1 WNHNN, CDR2 SYGVQD (reference sequence). This CDR3 is built from 15 residues. Unmatched junction bases numbered 7, after V lost 6 bases and J lost 1 base. The chain's CDR3 is CASRGDRGENTEAFF. The DNA of the CDR3 is TGCGCCAGCAGAGGTGACAGGGGTGAGAACACTGAAGCTTTCTTT.

The chain links TRBV5-4 to TRBJ2-2; the D gene is possibly TRBD1 (7 bases). V was pared by 4 bases and J by 8 bases, with 18 bases between. From germline, CDR1 is SGHNT and CDR2 YYREEE (reference sequence). This CDR3 comprises 15 residues. CDR3 region: CASSRGTVSLGELFF. CDR3 coding DNA: TGTGCCAGCAGCCGGGGGACAGTTTCGTTAGGGGAGCTGTTTTTT.

The V call is TRBV14, the J call TRBJ2-7; D tentatively fits TRBD1 or TRBD2 (6 bases each). CDR3 size: 17 residues. Per the germline V gene, CDR1 is SGHDN and CDR2 is FVKESK. Trimming shortened V by 1 base and J by 2 bases, and 18 bases separated the two germline ends. CDR3 nucleotides: TGTGCCAGCAGCCAAGGGGGGGCAAGGGGCTGGGCCTACGAGCAGTACTTC. Its translation is CASSQGGARGWAYEQYF.

The chain links TRBV7-2 to TRBJ1-2; perhaps TRBD1 as D (5 bases). This CDR3 has 14 residues. Trimming left V 3 bases short and J 6 bases short, with 14 bases between. Germline V CDR1 and CDR2: SGHTA, FQGNSA. The DNA of the CDR3 is TGTGCCAGCAGCTTGGATGGCGGGGGTGATGGCTACACCTTC. It codes for CASSLDGGGDGYTF.

The gene calls are TRBV6-5 and TRBJ1-3, with unresolved D. The CDR3 extends over 13 amino acids. Between the trimmed V and J ends, which lost 7 bases and 6 bases, there was a span of 13 bases. The germline V gene has CDR1 MNHEY and CDR2 SVGAGI. The CDR3 region is CASTQAGVNTIYF. CDR3 nucleotides: TGTGCCAGCACCCAGGCTGGGGTAAACACCATATATTTT.

The rearrangement joins TRBV4-1 to TRBJ1-4; D is unresolved. CDR1 is MGHRA and CDR2 is YSYEKL in the germline V gene. This CDR3 has 15 residues. The V gene lost 1 base and the J gene lost 13 bases, with 19 bases spanning the gap. The CDR3 sequence is CASSQAFSTPEVLFF. For the CDR3, the DNA is TGCGCCAGCAGCCAAGCTTTCAGTACTCCAGAAGTACTGTTTTTT.

This clone was picked up one time. The genes are TRBV27 and TRBJ1-5; D is possibly TRBD1 (5 bases). Germline V gene lookup returns CDR1 MNHEY and CDR2 SMNVEV (reference sequence). The CDR3 runs 14 residues. Trimming left V 2 bases short and J 2 bases short, with 7 bases between. The CDR3 nucleotides read TGTGCCAGCAGTTTACTGGGGGGCAATCAGCCCCAGCATTTT. Translated, it gives CASSLLGGNQPQHF.

The chain recombines TRBV19 with TRBJ2-4; D is tentatively TRBD1 or TRBD2 (6 bases each). Trimming pared 2 bases from V and 6 bases from J, leaving 11 bases between. CDR3 size: 14 residues. CDR1 and CDR2 from the germline V gene are LNHDA and SQIVND (reference sequence). The CDR3 nucleotides are TGTGCCAGTAGTATAAGGGGGGCCGGAAACATTCAGTACTTC. Its protein product is CASSIRGAGNIQYF.

The chain links TRBV7-9 to TRBJ1-4; D remains ambiguous. Trimming stripped 5 bases from V and 6 bases from J, with 10 bases between. Germline assignment: CDR1 SEHNR and CDR2 FQNEAQ (reference sequence). The CDR3 extends over 13 amino acids. The chain's CDR3 is CASSPGWDEKLFF. For the CDR3, the DNA is TGTGCCAGCAGCCCCGGATGGGATGAAAAACTGTTTTTT.

This clone was counted only a few times. This sequence joins TRBV30 and TRBJ1-1; no clear D gene. Germline V lookup: CDR1 GTSNPN, CDR2 SVGIG (reference sequence). Trimming removed 5 bases at V and 0 bases at J, with 13 bases between. CDR3 length: 14 amino acids. CDR3 sequence: CAWDPTGLNTEAFF. In DNA form, the CDR3 reads TGTGCCTGGGACCCGACGGGCCTGAACACTGAAGCTTTCTTT.

This clone was counted only a few times. This chain uses TRBV4-2 with TRBJ1-6; D gene uncertain. V was cut by 0 bases and J by 6 bases, with 6 bases left in between. The germline CDR1 and CDR2 sequences are LGHNA and YNFKEQ. The length of the CDR3 is 14 residues. CDR3 coding DNA: TGTGCCAGCAGCCAAGAGCCAACTAATTCACCCCTCCACTTT. Translating it yields CASSQEPTNSPLHF.

This clone came up once. The chain joins TRBV7-9 to TRBJ2-7, with D perhaps TRBD1 (6 bases). Germline CDR1 and CDR2: SEHNR and FQNEAQ (reference sequence). Trimming stripped 5 bases from V and 4 bases from J, with 9 bases between. The CDR3 contains 12 residues. Here the CDR3 DNA reads TGTGCCAGCAGCCCCACAGGGTACGAGCAGTACTTC. Residues: CASSPTGYEQYF.

The V call is TRBV19, the J call TRBJ1-5; D is ambiguous. CDR1 is LNHDA and CDR2 is SQIVND in the germline V gene (reference sequence). The CDR3 runs 17 residues. Trimming cost V 2 bases and J 0 bases, with 14 bases left between them. CDR3 nucleotide sequence: TGTGCCAGTAGTATACGGGCGGTCGAGTATAGCAATCAGCCCCAGCATTTT. Its protein is CASSIRAVEYSNQPQHF.

The rearrangement joins TRBV10-3 to TRBJ1-2, with TRBD1 identical over 10 bases. V was pared by 8 bases and J by 8 bases, with 5 bases of the junction left unmatched. CDR1 is ENHRY and CDR2 is SYGVKD in the germline V gene. There are 12 residues in the CDR3. The CDR3 nucleotides read TGTGCCATCCAGGGACAGGGGAACGGCTACACCTTC. Translated: CAIQGQGNGYTF.

The chain joins TRBV14 to TRBJ2-1, with 9 positions matching TRBD1. From germline, CDR1 is SGHDN and CDR2 FVKESK. The CDR3 runs to 17 residues. After removal of 0 bases from V and 7 bases from J, the junction contained 10 bases not matched to a gene. CDR3 residues: CASSQELGQGSLNEQFF. The CDR3 region has the DNA TGTGCCAGCAGCCAAGAACTGGGACAGGGATCCTTAAATGAGCAGTTCTTC. Complete variable domain (other parts from reference TRBV14 and TRBJ2-1): EAGVTQFPSHSVIEKGQTVTLRCDPISGHDNLYWYRRVMGKEIKFLLHFVKESKQDESGMPNNRFLAERTGGTYSTLKVQPAELEDSGVYFCASSQELGQGSLNEQFFGPGTRLTVL.

The rearrangement uses TRBV6-5 and TRBJ1-4; D not resolved. The CDR3 sequence is 14 residues long. Trimming shortened V by 6 bases and J by 7 bases, and 15 bases separated the two germline ends. Germline CDR1 is MNHEY and CDR2 is SVGAGI. This CDR3 reads CASRPVTLGEKLFF. The CDR3 DNA is TGTGCCAGCAGACCAGTGACGTTGGGTGAAAAACTGTTTTTT.

V and J are TRBV7-9 and TRBJ1-1, with D hard to call. This CDR3 region has 11 residues. Germline V gives CDR1 SEHNR, CDR2 FQNEAQ (reference sequence). V was shortened by 5 bases and J by 4 bases, with 5 bases between the two germline ends. CDR3: CASSVSTEAFF. The DNA for the CDR3 is TGTGCCAGCAGCGTAAGCACTGAAGCTTTCTTT.

This clone was observed a single time. The V call is TRBV7-2, the J call TRBJ2-7; D may be TRBD1 or TRBD2 (5 bases each). CDR3 length: 15 amino acids. Germline V gene data show CDR1 as SGHTA and CDR2 as FQGNSA. Deletions cut 5 bases from V and 0 bases from J, with 14 bases between. The CDR3 region is CASSGTGRLSYEQYF. CDR3 nucleotide sequence: TGTGCCAGCAGCGGTACGGGACGCCTCTCCTACGAGCAGTACTTC.

V and J are TRBV27 and TRBJ1-1, with D possibly matching TRBD1 (5 bases). Trimming removed 4 bases at V and 1 base at J, with 10 bases between. This CDR3 spans 14 amino acids. CDR1 is MNHEY, CDR2 SMNVEV, per germline (reference sequence). This CDR3 is CASSWGGENTEAFF. CDR3 in DNA: TGTGCCAGCAGTTGGGGCGGGGAGAACACTGAAGCTTTCTTT.